One and the same sample provided the 20 T cell receptor beta chains below, sequenced in a study of blood T cell repertoires in COVID-19. Generated by immunoSEQ multiplex PCR, the TCRdb table keeps only in-frame clones and is missing some. The profile shows some 130,000 clones, more than 75% of them singletons. The specimen sequenced was peripheral blood. These receptors were collected from a man in his 60s who had recovered from COVID-19.

The CDR3 DNA is TGTGCCAGCAGTTACGTCCAGGGGGCCTTCAATCAGCCCCAGCATTTT. This gives the protein CASSYVQGAFNQPQHF. The chain is built from TRBV6-5 and TRBJ1-5, with 8 bases fitting TRBD1. This CDR3 has 16 amino acids. J lost 3 bases, V lost 2 bases, and 6 bases had no gene match. Germline V gene sequence: CDR1 MNHEY, CDR2 SVGAGI.

The chain carries TRBV28 and TRBJ2-1, with D perhaps matching TRBD1 (6 bases). The CDR3 has 15 residues. Trimming shortened V by 5 bases and J by 0 bases, and 11 bases separated the two germline ends. CDR1 MDHEN and CDR2 SYDVKM come from the germline V gene. DNA for the CDR3: TGTGCCAGCAGTCCCTCAGGGGCCTCCTACAATGAGCAGTTCTTC. Residues: CASSPSGASYNEQFF.

This clone was detected only a few times. The chain carries TRBV18 and TRBJ1-2; a possible D gene is TRBD1 (5 bases). The V gene lost 2 bases and the J gene lost 8 bases, with 15 bases spanning the gap. Germline V gives CDR1 KGHSH, CDR2 LQKENI. The CDR3 is made up of 14 amino acids. CDR3 protein: CASSPRGASEGYTF. CDR3 nucleotides: TGTGCCAGCTCACCAAGGGGCGCCAGCGAGGGCTACACCTTC.

DNA of the CDR3: TGTGCCAGCAAAATGGACAGCTCCAAGACCCAGCATTTT. Amino acids: CASKMDSSKTQHF. The chain has TRBV6-1 and TRBJ1-5; D perhaps matches TRBD1 (6 bases). The CDR3 is made up of 13 amino acids. Germline CDR1 and CDR2: MNHNS and SASEGT. V was cut by 7 bases and J by 11 bases, with 18 bases left in between.

This clone was recorded only once. This rearrangement joins TRBV4-1 to TRBJ1-2; a weak D match, TRBD1 (5 bases). CDR1 and CDR2 from the germline V gene are MGHRA and YSYEKL. Deletions cut 0 bases from V and 8 bases from J, with 19 bases between. This CDR3 spans 16 amino acids. For the CDR3, the DNA is TGCGCCAGCAGCCAAGACCTCGGCGGGGGGACGCGGGGCTACACCTTC. It encodes CASSQDLGGGTRGYTF.

This clone was picked up a small number of times. Additional DNA sequences in this sample encode the identical CDR3. This rearrangement joins TRBV20-1 to TRBJ2-7; D ambiguous. This CDR3 has 13 residues. V was trimmed by 3 bases and J by 4 bases, leaving 13 bases between them. The germline gives CDR1 DFQATT, CDR2 SNEGSKA (reference sequence). The CDR3 loop is CSASFRAGYEQYF. In DNA form, the CDR3 reads TGCAGTGCTAGTTTTAGAGCCGGTTACGAGCAGTACTTC.

The CDR3 DNA follows: TGTGCCAGCAGCCAAGATAGAGTCGGGAGAGAGACCCAGTACTTC. Its protein is CASSQDRVGRETQYF. V is TRBV4-2 and J is TRBJ2-5; TRBD2 is a possible D gene (6 bases). This CDR3 contains 15 residues. Germline loops: CDR1 LGHNA, CDR2 YNFKEQ. V lost 0 bases and J lost 4, with 12 bases in between.

The chain carries TRBV5-6 and TRBJ1-6; D remains ambiguous. Trimming took 4 bases from V and 6 from J, leaving 11 bases between them. This CDR3 contains 14 residues. Germline loops: CDR1 SGHDT, CDR2 YYEEEE. CDR3 loop: CASSPRSSNSPLHF. In DNA form, the CDR3 reads TGTGCCAGCAGCCCACGGAGCTCTAATTCACCCCTCCACTTT.

A single count supports this clone. The rearrangement joins TRBV6-2 or TRBV6-3 to TRBJ2-7; TRBD2 matches 7 bases. This CDR3 spans 14 amino acids. Per germline, CDR1 MNHEY and CDR2 SVGEGT. V lost 6 bases to trimming and J lost 2 bases; unmatched junction nucleotides: 7. The CDR3 loop is CASSPPGLPYEQYF. The CDR3 DNA reads as TGTGCCAGCAGCCCGCCGGGACTACCCTACGAGCAGTACTTC.

The chain couples TRBV23-1 to TRBJ1-1; TRBD1 might be the D (6 bases). TRBV23-1 is an open reading frame, and its role is uncertain. The V end was cut by 7 bases, the J end by 7 bases, with 25 bases between. This CDR3 has 16 residues. The CDR3 reads CASTPTIRQDTLEAFF. The CDR3 DNA sequence: TGCGCCAGCACACCTACGATTAGACAGGATACCCTTGAAGCTTTCTTT.

V and J are TRBV7-9 and TRBJ2-3; tentative D call: TRBD2 (6 bases). CDR3 length: 13 residues. The germline gives CDR1 SEHNR, CDR2 FQNEAQ (reference sequence). V lost 5 bases and J lost 5, with 11 bases in between. In nucleotides, the CDR3 is TGTGCCAGCAGCCCCGCCGGGGGAGATACGCAGTATTTT. Translating gives CASSPAGGDTQYF.

The chain carries TRBV20-1 and TRBJ1-2; D not resolved. The CDR3 extends over 11 amino acids. Germline V CDR1 and CDR2: DFQATT, SNEGSKA (reference sequence). Trimming left V 5 bases short and J 8 bases short, with 12 bases between. In nucleotides, the CDR3 is TGCAGTGCTCGAAGGAGTAACGGCTACACCTTC. This encodes CSARRSNGYTF.

This chain joins TRBV12-3 or TRBV12-4 and TRBJ2-5; perhaps TRBD1 as D (5 bases). The germline V and J ends were trimmed by 8 bases and 9 bases, with 13 bases remaining between them. The CDR3 runs to 11 residues. CDR3 sequence: CASSHGAAQYF. In DNA form, the CDR3 reads TGTGCCAGCTCTCATGGGGCGGCCCAGTACTTC.

The V gene is TRBV28, the J gene TRBJ2-2, with D maybe TRBD2 (6 bases). CDR3 length: 15 amino acids. Trimming stripped 3 bases from V and 6 bases from J, with 14 bases between. Germline CDR1 is MDHEN and CDR2 is SYDVKM. CDR3 nucleotides: TGTGCCAGCAGTTTGTTCGGGACTTCGGCCGGGGAGCTGTTTTTT. Translation gives CASSLFGTSAGELFF.

The rearrangement uses TRBV5-3 and TRBJ2-1, with a possible D match to TRBD2 (6 bases). TRBV5-3 falls under the ORF class, with uncertain function. Between the trimmed V and J ends, which lost 5 bases and 7 bases, there was a span of 13 bases. The CDR3 loop spans 13 amino acids. The CDR3 DNA reads TGTGCCAGAAGTAAACTAGCCTTGAATGAGCAGTTCTTC. This codes for CARSKLALNEQFF.

This clone came up a few times. J is TRBJ2-7 and V is TRBV19; 8 bases align to TRBD1. The CDR3 is made up of 16 amino acids. The ends lost 3 bases at V and 7 bases at J; junction bases unmatched: 14. From germline, CDR1 is LNHDA and CDR2 SQIVND (reference sequence). CDR3 nucleotide sequence: TGTGCCAGTAGTATTGATTCCGGGACAGGCGCAAAAGAGCAGTACTTC. This sequence encodes CASSIDSGTGAKEQYF.

This clone was detected once. The CDR3 DNA reads as TGTGCCAGCAGATCTCCCGGGAGGTACAATGAGCAGTTCTTC. Translated, it gives CASRSPGRYNEQFF. The rearrangement joins TRBV7-8 to TRBJ2-1; 7 bases align to TRBD2. Germline CDR1 reads SGHVS; CDR2 reads FQNEAQ. The CDR3 totals 14 residues. Unmatched junction bases numbered 6, after V lost 6 bases and J lost 4 bases.

This rearrangement joins TRBV7-8 to TRBJ1-2, with D perhaps TRBD1 (6 bases). The V end lost 5 bases, the J end lost 8 bases, and 18 bases lay between the germline ends. The CDR3 is 14 amino acids. The germline V gene encodes CDR1 SGHVS and CDR2 FQNEAQ. CDR3 residues: CASSPITTGSGYTF. CDR3 in DNA: TGTGCCAGCAGCCCGATAACCACAGGGAGCGGCTACACCTTC.

V usage is TRBV19 and J usage is TRBJ1-2; maybe TRBD1 (5 bases). The V and J ends lost 2 bases and 11 bases respectively, with 9 bases between them. This CDR3 is 11 amino acids long. Germline loops: CDR1 LNHDA, CDR2 SQIVND (reference sequence). CDR3 sequence: CASSIRTLYTF. The CDR3 region has the DNA TGTGCCAGTAGTATACGGACACTTTACACCTTC.

The rearrangement uses TRBV4-3 and TRBJ2-6, with D maybe TRBD2 (6 bases). This CDR3 is 17 amino acids long. Trimming took off 0 bases at V and 3 bases at J, with 12 bases between the two ends. Germline CDR1 and CDR2: LGHNA and YSLEER. As DNA, the CDR3 is TGCGCCAGCAGCCAAGAAGCTAGCGTGGATGGGGCCAACGTCCTGACTTTC. Translation: CASSQEASVDGANVLTF.